This T cell receptor (beta chain) was found in a study of T-cell reconstitution after alpha-beta-depleted transplantation in children (dated by TCRdb to about 2016). Regarding the complete study: Using TCR repertoire profiling, the study quantitatively followed how T-cell immune reconstitution unfolded in children after TCRalphabeta/CD19-depleted allogeneic hematopoietic cell transplantation. Study-wide conclusions, independent of this receptor: In some patients, high TCRbeta diversity at day 60 was attributed to recipient T cells and intrathymic progenitors that had survived conditioning. The apparently early recovery of alphabetaT-cell counts about two months after transplant reportedly depended on only several hundred rapidly expanded clones that came from non-depleted graft cells. Hyperexpanded clone frequencies declined over subsequent months; after one year, T-cell counts and TCRbeta diversity were mostly attributed to newly produced T cells.

The protocol used for the library was PCR. The instrument given in TCRdb is Illumina HiSeq 2500. Molecular barcoding was employed in the preparation of TCR libraries, with unique molecular identifiers being used to normalize TCRbeta repertoire quantification. TCRdb passed the public sequencing reads through fastp at Q25 and MiXCR, retaining productive beta sequences. Entries that share a CDR3 protein sequence are merged under the most common genes and DNA. The sample includes 250,000 to 400,000 distinct CDR3 sequences, with around 20% observed a single time. Roughly 9.7% of the sample is in the top ten clones. Per the publication, the treatment or condition label means: allogeneic hematopoietic cell transplantation with graft depleted of TCRalphabeta T cells and CD19 B cells. TCRalphabeta/CD19-depleted allogeneic hematopoietic cell grafts were given to the transplant recipients, all of whom were children.

Notes on this clonotype: Its antigen specificity is not known. No quality values exist for individual bases; no much larger clone is one base distant.

This sample comprised PBMCs, mostly from graft donor cells, obtained 180 days after TCRalphabeta/CD19-depleted stem cell transplant. This receptor was obtained from a male patient younger than 18 who had a stem cell transplant for acute lymphoblastic leukemia, so the T cells may come from the graft donor.

In nucleotide form, the sequence is TGTGCCAGCAGCCAAGATGTAAGGAGCATCTACCAAGAGACCCAGTACTTC. Its protein is CASSQDVRSIYQETQYF. The V and J genes are TRBV3-1 and TRBJ2-5; no D gene can be assigned with confidence. Between the V and J ends, shortened by 0 bases and 0 bases respectively, the junction contains 14 bases. The CDR3, cysteine through phenylalanine, is 17 amino acids long. Only the CDR3 portion is preserved as DNA: 51 bases, with reading frame beginning at the first base. Via the germline V gene (reference sequence), CDR1 is LGHDT and CDR2 YNNKEL.